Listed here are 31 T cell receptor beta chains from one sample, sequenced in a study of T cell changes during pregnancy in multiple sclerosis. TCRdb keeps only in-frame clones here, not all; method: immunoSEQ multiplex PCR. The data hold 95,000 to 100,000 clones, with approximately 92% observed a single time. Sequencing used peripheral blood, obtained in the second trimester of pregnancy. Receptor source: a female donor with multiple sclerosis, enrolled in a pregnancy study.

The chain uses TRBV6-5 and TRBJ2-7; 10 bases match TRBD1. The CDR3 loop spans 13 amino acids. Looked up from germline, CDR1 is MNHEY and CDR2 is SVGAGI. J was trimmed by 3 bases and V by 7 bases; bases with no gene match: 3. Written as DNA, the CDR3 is TGTGCCAGCACCCGGACAGGGGGCTACGAGCAGTACTTC. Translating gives CASTRTGGYEQYF.

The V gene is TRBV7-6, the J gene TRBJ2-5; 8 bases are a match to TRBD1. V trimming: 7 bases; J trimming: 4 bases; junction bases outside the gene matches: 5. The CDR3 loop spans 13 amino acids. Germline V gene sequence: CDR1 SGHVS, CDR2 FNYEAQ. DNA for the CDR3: TGTGCCAGCAACAGGGGGTGGATAGAGACCCAGTACTTC. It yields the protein CASNRGWIETQYF. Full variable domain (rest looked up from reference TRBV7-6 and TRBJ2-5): GAGVSQSPRYKVTKRGQDVALRCDPISGHVSLYWYRQALGQGPEFLTYFNYEAQQDKSGLPNDRFSAERPEGSISTLTIQRTEQRDSAMYRCASNRGWIETQYFGPGTRLLVL.

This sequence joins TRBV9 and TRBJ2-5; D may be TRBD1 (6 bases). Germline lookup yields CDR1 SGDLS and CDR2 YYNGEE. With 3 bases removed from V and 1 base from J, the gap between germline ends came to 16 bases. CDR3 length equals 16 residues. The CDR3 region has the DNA TGTGCCAGCAGCGAGGGGCCAGGGGACGGCCAAGAGACCCAGTACTTC. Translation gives CASSEGPGDGQETQYF.

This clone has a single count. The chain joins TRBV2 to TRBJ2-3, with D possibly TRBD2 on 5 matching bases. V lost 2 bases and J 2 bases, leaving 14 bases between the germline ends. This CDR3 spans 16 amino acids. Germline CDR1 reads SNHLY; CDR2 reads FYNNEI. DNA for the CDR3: TGTGCCAGCAGTGAATTAGAGGGCTCCCTCACAGATACGCAGTATTTT. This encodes CASSELEGSLTDTQYF.

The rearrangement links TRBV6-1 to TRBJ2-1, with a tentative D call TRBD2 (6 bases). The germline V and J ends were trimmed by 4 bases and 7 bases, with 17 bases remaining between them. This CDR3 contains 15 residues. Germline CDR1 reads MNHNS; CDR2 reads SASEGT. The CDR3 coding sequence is TGTGCCAGCAGTGCACCCGGGAGAGGTCGGAATGAGCAGTTCTTC. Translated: CASSAPGRGRNEQFF.

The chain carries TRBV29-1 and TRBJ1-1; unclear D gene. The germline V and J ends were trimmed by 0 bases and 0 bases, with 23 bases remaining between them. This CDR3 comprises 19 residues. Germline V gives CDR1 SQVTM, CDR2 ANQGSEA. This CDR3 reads CSVEDFVRMASFLNTEAFF. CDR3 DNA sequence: TGCAGCGTTGAAGATTTTGTCCGTATGGCATCCTTTCTGAACACTGAAGCTTTCTTT.

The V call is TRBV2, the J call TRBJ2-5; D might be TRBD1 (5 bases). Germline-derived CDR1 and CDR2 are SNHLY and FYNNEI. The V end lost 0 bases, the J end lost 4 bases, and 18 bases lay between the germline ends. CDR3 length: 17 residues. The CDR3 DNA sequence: TGTGCCAGCAGTGAAGCGCTTGGCAGGGAAGGCCTAGAGACCCAGTACTTC. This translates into CASSEALGREGLETQYF.

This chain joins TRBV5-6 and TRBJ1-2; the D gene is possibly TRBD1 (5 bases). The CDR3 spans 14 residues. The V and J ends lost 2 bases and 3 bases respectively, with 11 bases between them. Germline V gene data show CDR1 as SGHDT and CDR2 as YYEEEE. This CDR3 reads CASSFSGTYYGYTF. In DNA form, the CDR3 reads TGTGCCAGCAGCTTCAGCGGGACGTACTATGGCTACACCTTC.

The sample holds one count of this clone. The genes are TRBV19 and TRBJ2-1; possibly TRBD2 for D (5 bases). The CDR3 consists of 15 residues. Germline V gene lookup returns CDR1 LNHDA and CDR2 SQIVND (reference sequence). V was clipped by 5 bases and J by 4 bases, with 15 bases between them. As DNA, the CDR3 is TGTGCCAGTAGTCAACGGGATTTTGGATACAATGAGCAGTTCTTC. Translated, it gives CASSQRDFGYNEQFF.

CDR3 amino acids: CASSRRRATNEKLFF. The CDR3 bases are TGTGCCAGTAGTCGCCGGAGGGCAACTAATGAAAAACTGTTTTTT. The V gene is TRBV19, the J gene TRBJ1-4; D is ambiguous. This CDR3 spans 15 amino acids. Per germline, CDR1 LNHDA and CDR2 SQIVND (reference sequence). V lost 5 bases and J lost 0, with 10 bases in between.

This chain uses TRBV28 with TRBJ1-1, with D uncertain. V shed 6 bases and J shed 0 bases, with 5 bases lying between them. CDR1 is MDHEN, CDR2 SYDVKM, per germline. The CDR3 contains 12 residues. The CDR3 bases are TGTGCCAGCAGACTAATGAACACTGAAGCTTTCTTT. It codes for CASRLMNTEAFF.

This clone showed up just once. The CDR3 loop reads CASSFRAAEAFF. In DNA form, the CDR3 reads TGTGCCAGTAGTTTCAGGGCTGCTGAAGCTTTCTTT. The chain has TRBV19 and TRBJ1-1; tentative D call: TRBD1 (5 bases). CDR1 is LNHDA, CDR2 SQIVND, per germline (reference sequence). The length of the CDR3 is 12 residues. Between the trimmed V and J ends, which lost 5 bases and 6 bases, there was a span of 10 bases.

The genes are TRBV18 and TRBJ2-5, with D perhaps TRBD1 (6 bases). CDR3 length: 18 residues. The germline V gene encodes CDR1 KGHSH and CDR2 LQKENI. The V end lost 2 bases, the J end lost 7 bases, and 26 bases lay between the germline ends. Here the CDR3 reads CASSPRRTNRDPGATQYF. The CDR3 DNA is TGTGCCAGCTCACCAAGACGGACGAACAGGGACCCCGGGGCGACCCAGTACTTC.

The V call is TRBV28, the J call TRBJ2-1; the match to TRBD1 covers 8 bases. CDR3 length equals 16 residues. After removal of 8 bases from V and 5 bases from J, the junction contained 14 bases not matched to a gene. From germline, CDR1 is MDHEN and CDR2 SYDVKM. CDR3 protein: CASGLLRDRTNNEQFF. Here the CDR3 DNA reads TGTGCCAGCGGCCTACTCCGGGACAGGACCAACAATGAGCAGTTCTTC.

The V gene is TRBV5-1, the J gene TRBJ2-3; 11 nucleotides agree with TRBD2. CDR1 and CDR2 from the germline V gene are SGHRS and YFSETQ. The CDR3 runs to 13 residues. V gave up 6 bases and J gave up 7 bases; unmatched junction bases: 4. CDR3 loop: CASTRLAGNTQYF. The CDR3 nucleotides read TGCGCCAGCACTCGACTAGCGGGAAATACGCAGTATTTT. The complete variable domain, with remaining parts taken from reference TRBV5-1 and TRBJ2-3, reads KAGVTQTPRYLIKTRGQQVTLSCSPISGHRSVSWYQQTPGQGLQFLFEYFSETQRNKGNFPGRFSGRQFSNSRSEMNVSTLELGDSALYLCASTRLAGNTQYFGPGTRLTVL.

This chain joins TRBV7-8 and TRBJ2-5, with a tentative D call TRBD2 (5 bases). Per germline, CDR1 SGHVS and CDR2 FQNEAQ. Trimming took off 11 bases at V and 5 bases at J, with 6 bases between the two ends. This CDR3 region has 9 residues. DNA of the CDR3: TGTGCCTCGGGGGAGACCCAGTACTTC. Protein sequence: CASGETQYF.

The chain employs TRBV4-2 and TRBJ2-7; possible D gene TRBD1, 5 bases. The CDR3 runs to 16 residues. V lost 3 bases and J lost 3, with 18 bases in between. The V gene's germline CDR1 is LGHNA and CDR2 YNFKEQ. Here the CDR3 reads CASSHRQGKIIYEQYF. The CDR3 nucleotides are TGTGCCAGCAGCCATCGGCAGGGAAAGATCATCTACGAGCAGTACTTC.

The CDR3 coding sequence is TGTGCCAGCAGCTTAGAGTTCCGGGAGGCGAACACTGAAGCTTTCTTT. Translating it yields CASSLEFREANTEAFF. The V and J genes are TRBV7-9 and TRBJ1-1; D not resolved. The V and J ends lost 1 base and 1 base respectively, with 13 bases between them. The CDR3 consists of 16 residues. CDR1 and CDR2 from the germline V gene are SEHNR and FQNEAQ (reference sequence).

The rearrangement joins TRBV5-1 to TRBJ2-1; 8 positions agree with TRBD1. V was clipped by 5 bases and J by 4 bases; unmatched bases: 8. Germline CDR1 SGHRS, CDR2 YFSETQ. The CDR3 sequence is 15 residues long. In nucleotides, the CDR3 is TGCGCCAGCAGGACCCCAGGGGGCGAGTACAATGAGCAGTTCTTC. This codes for CASRTPGGEYNEQFF.

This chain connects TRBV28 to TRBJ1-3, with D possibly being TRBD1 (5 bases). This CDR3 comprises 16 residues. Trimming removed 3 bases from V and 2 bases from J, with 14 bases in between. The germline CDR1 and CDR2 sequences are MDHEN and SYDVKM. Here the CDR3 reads CASSLGLGGAGNTIYF. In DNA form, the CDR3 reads TGTGCCAGCAGTTTGGGTTTGGGGGGGGCTGGAAACACCATATATTTT.

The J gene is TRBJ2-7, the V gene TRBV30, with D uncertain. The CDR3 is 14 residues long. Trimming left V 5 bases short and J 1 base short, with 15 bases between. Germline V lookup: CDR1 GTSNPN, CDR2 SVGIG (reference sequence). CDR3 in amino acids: CAWGEVGLSYEQYF. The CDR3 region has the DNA TGTGCCTGGGGAGAGGTCGGATTATCCTACGAGCAGTACTTC.

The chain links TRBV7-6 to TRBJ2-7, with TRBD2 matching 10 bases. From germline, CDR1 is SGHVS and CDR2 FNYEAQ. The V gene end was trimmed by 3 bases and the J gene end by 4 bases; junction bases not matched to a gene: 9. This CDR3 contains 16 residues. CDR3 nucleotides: TGTGCCAGCAGCTTTCCCCCCCTAGCGGGGGATTACGAGCAGTACTTC. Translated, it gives CASSFPPLAGDYEQYF.

This chain's CDR3 is CASRNPGRVGSYEQYF. The CDR3 DNA sequence: TGTGCCAGCAGGAACCCAGGGAGGGTGGGCTCCTACGAGCAGTACTTC. The chain couples TRBV28 to TRBJ2-7; 7 bases are shared with TRBD2. The CDR3 totals 16 residues. V lost 6 bases and J lost 0; bases outside the gene matches: 11. Germline V gene sequence: CDR1 MDHEN, CDR2 SYDVKM.

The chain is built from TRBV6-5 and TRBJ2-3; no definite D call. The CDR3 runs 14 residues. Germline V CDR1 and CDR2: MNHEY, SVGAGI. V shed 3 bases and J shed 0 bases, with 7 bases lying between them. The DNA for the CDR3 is TGTGCCAGCAGTTATTATCCTAGCACAGATACGCAGTATTTT. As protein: CASSYYPSTDTQYF.

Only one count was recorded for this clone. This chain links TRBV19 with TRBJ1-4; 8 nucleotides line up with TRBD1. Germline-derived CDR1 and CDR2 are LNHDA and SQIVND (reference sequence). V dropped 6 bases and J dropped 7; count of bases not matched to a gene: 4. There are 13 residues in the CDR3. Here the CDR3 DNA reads TGTGCCAGTAGGCTGGGACAGGCTGAAAAACTGTTTTTT. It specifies CASRLGQAEKLFF.

The CDR3 bases are TGTGCTAGTGGTTTGGGGACTAGCGCCTTCACAGATACGCAGTATTTT. Its protein is CASGLGTSAFTDTQYF. The chain is built from TRBV12-5 and TRBJ2-3, with 9 bases lining up with TRBD2. The CDR3 loop spans 16 amino acids. Per germline, CDR1 LGHNT and CDR2 FRNRAP. The V and J ends lost 1 base and 2 bases, in that order; junction bases with no gene match: 4.

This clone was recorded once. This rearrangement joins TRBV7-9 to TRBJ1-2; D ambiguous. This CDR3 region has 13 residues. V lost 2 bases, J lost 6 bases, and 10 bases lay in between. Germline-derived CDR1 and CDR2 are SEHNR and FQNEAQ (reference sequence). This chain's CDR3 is CASSLRTGDGYTF. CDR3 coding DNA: TGTGCCAGCAGCTTAAGGACCGGGGATGGCTACACCTTC.

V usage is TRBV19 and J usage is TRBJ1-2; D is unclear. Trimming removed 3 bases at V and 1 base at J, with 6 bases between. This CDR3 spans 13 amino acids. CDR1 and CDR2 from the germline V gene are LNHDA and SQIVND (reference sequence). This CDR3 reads CASSMMSNYGYTF. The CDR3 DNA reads TGTGCCAGTAGTATGATGAGTAACTATGGCTACACCTTC.

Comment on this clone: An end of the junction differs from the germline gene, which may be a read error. The CDR3 sequence is CASSLNRGVGELFF. CDR3 DNA: TGTGCCAGCAGTTTAAACAGGGGGGTCGGGGAGCTGTTTTTT. The chain carries TRBV7-3 and TRBJ2-2, with TRBD1 matching over 8 bases. This CDR3 has 14 amino acids. Per germline, CDR1 SGHTA and CDR2 FQGTGA.

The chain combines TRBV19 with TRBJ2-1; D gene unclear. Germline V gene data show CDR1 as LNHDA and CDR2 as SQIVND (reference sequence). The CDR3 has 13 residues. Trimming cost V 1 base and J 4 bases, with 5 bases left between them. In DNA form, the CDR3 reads TGTGCCAGTAGTATAGCTAGGTACAATGAGCAGTTCTTC. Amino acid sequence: CASSIARYNEQFF.

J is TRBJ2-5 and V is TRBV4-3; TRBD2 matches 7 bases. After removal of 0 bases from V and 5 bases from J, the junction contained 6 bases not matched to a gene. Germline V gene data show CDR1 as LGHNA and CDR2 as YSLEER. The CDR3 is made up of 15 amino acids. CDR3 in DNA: TGCGCCAGCAGCCAAGATAGTACTAGCGCGGAGACCCAGTACTTC. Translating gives CASSQDSTSAETQYF.